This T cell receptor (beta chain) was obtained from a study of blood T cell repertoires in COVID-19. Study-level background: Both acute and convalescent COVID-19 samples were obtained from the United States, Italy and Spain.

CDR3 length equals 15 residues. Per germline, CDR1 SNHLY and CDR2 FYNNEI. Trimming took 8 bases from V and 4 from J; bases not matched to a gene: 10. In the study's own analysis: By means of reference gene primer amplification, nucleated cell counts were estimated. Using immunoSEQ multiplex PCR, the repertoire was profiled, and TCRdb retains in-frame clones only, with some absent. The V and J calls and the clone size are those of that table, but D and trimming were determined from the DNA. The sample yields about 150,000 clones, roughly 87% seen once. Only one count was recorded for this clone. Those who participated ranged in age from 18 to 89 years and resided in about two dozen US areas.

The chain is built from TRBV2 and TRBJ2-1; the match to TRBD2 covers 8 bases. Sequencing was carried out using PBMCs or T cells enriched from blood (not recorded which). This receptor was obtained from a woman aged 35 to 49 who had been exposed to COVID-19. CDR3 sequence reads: CASASSGGLYNEQFF. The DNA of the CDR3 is TGTGCCAGCGCTTCGTCGGGGGGGCTATACAATGAGCAGTTCTTC.